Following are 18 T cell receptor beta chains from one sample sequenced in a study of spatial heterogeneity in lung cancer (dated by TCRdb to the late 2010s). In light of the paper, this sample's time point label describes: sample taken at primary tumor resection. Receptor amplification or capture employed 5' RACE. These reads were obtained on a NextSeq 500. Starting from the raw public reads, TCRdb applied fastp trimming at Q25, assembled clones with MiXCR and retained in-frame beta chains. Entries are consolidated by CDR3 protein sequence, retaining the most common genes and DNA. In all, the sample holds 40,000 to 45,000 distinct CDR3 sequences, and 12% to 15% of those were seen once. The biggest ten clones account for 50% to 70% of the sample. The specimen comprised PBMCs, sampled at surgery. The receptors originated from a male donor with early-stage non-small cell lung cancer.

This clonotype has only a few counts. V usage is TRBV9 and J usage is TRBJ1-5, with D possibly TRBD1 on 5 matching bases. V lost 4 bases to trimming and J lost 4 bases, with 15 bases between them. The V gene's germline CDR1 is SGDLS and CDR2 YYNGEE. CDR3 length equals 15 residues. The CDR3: CASSPQAGNNQPQHF. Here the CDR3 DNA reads TGTGCCAGCAGCCCACAGGCGGGGAATAATCAGCCCCAGCATTTT.

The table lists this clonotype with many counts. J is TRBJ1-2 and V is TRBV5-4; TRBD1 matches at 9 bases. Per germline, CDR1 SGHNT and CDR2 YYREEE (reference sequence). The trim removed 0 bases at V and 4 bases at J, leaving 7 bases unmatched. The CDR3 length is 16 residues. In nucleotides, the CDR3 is TGTGCCAGCAGCTTGGGTACAGGGGGCATAGGCTATGGCTACACCTTC. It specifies CASSLGTGGIGYGYTF.

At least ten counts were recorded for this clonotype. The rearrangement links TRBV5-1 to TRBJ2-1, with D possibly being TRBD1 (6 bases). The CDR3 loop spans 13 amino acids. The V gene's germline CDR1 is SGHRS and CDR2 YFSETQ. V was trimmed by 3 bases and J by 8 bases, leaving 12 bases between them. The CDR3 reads CASSSQGSDEQFF. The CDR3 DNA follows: TGCGCCAGCAGCTCACAGGGTTCGGATGAGCAGTTCTTC.

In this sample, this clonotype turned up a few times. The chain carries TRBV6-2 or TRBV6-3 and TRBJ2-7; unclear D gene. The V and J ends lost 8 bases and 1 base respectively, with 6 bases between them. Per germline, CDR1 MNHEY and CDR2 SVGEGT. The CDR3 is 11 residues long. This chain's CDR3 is CASSTSYEQYF. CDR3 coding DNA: TGTGCCAGCTCTACTTCCTACGAGCAGTACTTC.

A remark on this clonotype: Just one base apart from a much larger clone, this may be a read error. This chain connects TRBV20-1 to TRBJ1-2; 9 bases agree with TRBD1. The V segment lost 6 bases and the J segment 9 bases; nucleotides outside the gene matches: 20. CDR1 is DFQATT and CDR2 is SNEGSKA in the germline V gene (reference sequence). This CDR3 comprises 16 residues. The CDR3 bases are TGCAGTGCCCTATACAGGACAGGGGCGAGTTTATTTAGCTACACCTTC. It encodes CSALYRTGASLFSYTF.

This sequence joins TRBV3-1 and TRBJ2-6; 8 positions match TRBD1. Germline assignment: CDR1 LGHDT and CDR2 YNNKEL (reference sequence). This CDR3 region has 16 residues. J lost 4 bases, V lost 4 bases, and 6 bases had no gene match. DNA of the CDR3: TGTGCCAGCAGCCTAAGCAGGGGGCAGGGGGCCAACGTCCTGACTTTC. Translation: CASSLSRGQGANVLTF.

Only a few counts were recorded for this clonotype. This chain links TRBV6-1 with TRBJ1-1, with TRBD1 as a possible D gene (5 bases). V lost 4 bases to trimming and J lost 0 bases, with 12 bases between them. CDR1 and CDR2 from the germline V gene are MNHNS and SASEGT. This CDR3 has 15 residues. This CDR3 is CASSVVEGMNTEAFF. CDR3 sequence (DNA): TGTGCCAGCAGTGTGGTCGAGGGGATGAACACTGAAGCTTTCTTT.

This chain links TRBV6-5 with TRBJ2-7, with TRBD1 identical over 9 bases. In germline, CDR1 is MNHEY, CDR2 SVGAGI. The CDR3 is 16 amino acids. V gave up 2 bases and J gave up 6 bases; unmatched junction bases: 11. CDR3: CASSYQGQGRASEQYF. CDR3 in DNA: TGTGCCAGCAGTTACCAGGGACAGGGACGGGCAAGCGAGCAGTACTTC.

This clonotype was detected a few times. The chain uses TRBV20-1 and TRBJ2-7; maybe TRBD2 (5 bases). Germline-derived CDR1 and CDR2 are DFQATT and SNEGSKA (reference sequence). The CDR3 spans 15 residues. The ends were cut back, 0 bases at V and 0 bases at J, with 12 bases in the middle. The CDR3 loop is CSARDPSGSSYEQYF. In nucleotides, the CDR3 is TGCAGTGCTAGAGATCCTAGTGGGAGCTCCTACGAGCAGTACTTC.

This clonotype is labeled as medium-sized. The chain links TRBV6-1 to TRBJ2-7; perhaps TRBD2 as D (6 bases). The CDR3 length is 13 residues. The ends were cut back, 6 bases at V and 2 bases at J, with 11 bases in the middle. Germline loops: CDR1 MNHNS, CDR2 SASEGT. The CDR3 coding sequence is TGTGCCAGCAGGGGGGGATCCACCTACGAGCAGTACTTC. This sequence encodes CASRGGSTYEQYF.

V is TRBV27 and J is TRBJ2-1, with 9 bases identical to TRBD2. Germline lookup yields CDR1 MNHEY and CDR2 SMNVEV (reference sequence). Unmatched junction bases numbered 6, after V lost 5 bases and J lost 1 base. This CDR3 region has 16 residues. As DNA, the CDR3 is TGTGCCAGCAGTCCCCCGACTAGCGGTTCCTACAATGAGCAGTTCTTC. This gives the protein CASSPPTSGSYNEQFF.

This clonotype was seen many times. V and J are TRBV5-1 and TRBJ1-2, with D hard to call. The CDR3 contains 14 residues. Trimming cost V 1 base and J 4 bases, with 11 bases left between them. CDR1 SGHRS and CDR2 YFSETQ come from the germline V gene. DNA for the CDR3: TGCGCCAGCAGCTTGCCAGAGTCCTTCTATGGCTACACCTTC. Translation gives CASSLPESFYGYTF.

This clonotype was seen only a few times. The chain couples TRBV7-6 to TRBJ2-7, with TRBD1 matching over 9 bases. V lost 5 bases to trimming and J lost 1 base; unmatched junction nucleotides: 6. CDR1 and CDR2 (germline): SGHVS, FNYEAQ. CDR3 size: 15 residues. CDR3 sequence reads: CASSPLGQGSYEQYF. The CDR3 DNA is TGTGCCAGCAGCCCCTTGGGACAGGGTTCCTACGAGCAGTACTTC.

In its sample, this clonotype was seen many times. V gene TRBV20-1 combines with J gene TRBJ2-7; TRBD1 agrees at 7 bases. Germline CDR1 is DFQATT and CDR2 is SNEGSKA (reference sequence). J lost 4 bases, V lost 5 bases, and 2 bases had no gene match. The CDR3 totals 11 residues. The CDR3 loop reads CSARQGYEQYF. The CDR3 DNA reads TGCAGTGCTCGACAGGGTTACGAGCAGTACTTC.

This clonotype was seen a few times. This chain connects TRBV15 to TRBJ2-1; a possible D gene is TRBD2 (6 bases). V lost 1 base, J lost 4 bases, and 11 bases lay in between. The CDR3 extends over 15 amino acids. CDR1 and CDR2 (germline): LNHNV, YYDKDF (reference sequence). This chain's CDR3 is CATSRVGTGYNEQFF. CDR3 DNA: TGTGCCACCAGCAGAGTAGGGACTGGTTACAATGAGCAGTTCTTC.

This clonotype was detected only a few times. The CDR3 DNA reads TGCAGTGCTAGAGAGGGCGGGAGGGCTCTAAGTGGGCAGTTCTTC. This sequence encodes CSAREGGRALSGQFF. The chain combines TRBV20-1 with TRBJ2-1, with 9 bases lining up with TRBD2. With 0 bases clipped from V and 12 bases from J, the junction kept 12 bases outside the gene matches. The CDR3 extends over 15 amino acids. Germline V CDR1 and CDR2: DFQATT, SNEGSKA (reference sequence).

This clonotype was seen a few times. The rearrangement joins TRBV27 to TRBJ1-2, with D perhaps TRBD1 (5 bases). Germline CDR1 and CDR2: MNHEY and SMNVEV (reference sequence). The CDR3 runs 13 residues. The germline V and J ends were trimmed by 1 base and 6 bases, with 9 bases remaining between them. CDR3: CASSLYSGDGYTF. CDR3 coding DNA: TGTGCCAGCAGTTTATATTCGGGGGATGGCTACACCTTC.

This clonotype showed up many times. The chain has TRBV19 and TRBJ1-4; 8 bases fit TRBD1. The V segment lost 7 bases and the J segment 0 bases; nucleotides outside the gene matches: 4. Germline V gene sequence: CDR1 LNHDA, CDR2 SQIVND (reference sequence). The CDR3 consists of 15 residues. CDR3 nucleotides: TGTGCCAGTAAGGGACAGGCCTCAACTAATGAAAAACTGTTTTTT. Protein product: CASKGQASTNEKLFF.